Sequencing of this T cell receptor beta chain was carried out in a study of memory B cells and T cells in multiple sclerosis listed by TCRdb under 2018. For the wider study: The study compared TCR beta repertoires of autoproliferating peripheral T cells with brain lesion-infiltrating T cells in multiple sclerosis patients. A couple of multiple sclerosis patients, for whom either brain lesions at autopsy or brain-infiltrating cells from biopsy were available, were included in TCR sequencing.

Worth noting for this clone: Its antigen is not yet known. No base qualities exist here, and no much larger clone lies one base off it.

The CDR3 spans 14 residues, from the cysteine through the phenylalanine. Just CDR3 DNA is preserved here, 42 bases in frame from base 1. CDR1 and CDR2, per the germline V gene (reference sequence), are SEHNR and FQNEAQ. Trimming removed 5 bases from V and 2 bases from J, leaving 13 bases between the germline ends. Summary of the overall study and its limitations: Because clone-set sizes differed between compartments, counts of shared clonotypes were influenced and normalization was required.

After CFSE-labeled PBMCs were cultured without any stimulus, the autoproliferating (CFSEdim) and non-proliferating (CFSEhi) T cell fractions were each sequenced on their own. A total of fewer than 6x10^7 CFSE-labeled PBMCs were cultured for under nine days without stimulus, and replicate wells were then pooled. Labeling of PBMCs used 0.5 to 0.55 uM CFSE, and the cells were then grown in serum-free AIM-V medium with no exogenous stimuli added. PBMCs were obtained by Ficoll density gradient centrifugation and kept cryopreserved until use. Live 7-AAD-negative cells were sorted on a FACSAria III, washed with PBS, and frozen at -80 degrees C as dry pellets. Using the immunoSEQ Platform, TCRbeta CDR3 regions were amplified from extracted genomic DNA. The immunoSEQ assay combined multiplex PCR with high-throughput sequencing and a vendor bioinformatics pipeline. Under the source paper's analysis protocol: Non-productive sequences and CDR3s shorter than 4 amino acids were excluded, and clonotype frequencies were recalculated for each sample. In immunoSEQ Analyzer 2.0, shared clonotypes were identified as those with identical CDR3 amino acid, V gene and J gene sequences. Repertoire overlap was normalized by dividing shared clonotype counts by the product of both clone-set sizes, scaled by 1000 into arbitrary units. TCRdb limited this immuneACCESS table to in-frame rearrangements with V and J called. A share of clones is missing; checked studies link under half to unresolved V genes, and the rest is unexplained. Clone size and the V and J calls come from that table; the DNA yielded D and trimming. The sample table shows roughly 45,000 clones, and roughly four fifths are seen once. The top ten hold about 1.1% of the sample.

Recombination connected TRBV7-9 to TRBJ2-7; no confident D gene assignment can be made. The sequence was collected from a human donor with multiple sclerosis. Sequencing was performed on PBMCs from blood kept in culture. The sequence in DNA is TGTGCCAGCAGCCCCCCCGGGCATCCCTACGAGCAGTACTTC. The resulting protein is CASSPPGHPYEQYF.